This T cell receptor beta chain was identified during a study of neoadjuvant anti-PD-1 for oral cavity cancer. Deletions cut 7 bases from V and 0 bases from J, with 10 bases between. CDR1 is MGHDK and CDR2 is SYGVNS in the germline V gene. The CDR3 totals 14 residues. Profiled with immunoSEQ multiplex PCR; TCRdb holds only in-frame clones, not every one. The sample has roughly 14,000 clones, roughly three fifths seen once. This clone was detected a few times. The chain recombines TRBV25-1 with TRBJ1-3; no definite D call. The clonotype originates from a person aged 35-80 years with oral cavity squamous cell carcinoma. The material sequenced was PBMCs, taken before nivolumab (anti-PD-1) treatment. As DNA, the CDR3 is TGTGCCAGCAAGGGCGGTAGCTCTGGAAACACCATATATTTT. Residues: CASKGGSSGNTIYF.